This T cell receptor (beta chain) was captured in a study of human T cells and chemical hapten exposure. The overall study: DPC at 0.01% went onto the upper back in patch tests, read at 6 days.

Specified time point: patch test 2, 6 weeks after DPC sensitization. Treatment reported: therapeutic diphenylcyclopropenone sensitization with weekly scalp DPC. Total RNA was isolated from unfractionated whole blood. Germline V gives CDR1 MDHEN, CDR2 SYDVKM. This CDR3 is built from 16 residues. With 6 bases clipped from V and 3 bases from J, the junction kept 13 bases outside the gene matches. TCRdb used MiXCR to reprocess the RACE reads, holding one entry per CDR3 protein. The table includes about 380,000 distinct CDR3 sequences, about 6.3% detected once. Specimen: whole blood, collected in connection with sensitization to the hapten diphenylcyclopropenone (DPC). This sequence joins TRBV28 and TRBJ2-7; 8 bases fit TRBD1. This clonotype was obtained from a woman younger than 35 with alopecia areata. Some clones in this sample may be carry-over from other donors' samples. CDR3 DNA: TGTGCCAGCAGCACTCCCGGACAGGGTGGTATCTACGAGCAGTACTTC. It specifies CASSTPGQGGIYEQYF.